The 14 T cell receptor beta chains in this list originate from one sample, sequenced in a study of cytomegalovirus exposure and HLA in healthy donors. Vbeta (60) and Jbeta (13) primers were used in the PCR. The repertoire was sequenced with immunoSEQ multiplex PCR; TCRdb's copy has only in-frame clones and lacks some. Seen here are hundreds of thousands of clones, 78% observed once, and the top ten hold 3.5% to 4%. The source material was PBMCs. The receptors come from a male donor in good health and CMV-seronegative.

Worth noting for this clone: An end of the junction does not agree with germline; a read error may underlie this. The chain recombines TRBV7-9 with TRBJ2-2; 9 nucleotides line up with TRBD1. Germline CDR1 SEHNR, CDR2 FQNEAQ (reference sequence). The CDR3 contains 16 residues. Here the CDR3 reads CSSSRPGQGNTGELFF. CDR3 bases: TGTTCCAGCAGCCGACCGGGACAGGGAAACACCGGGGAGCTGTTTTTT.

The chain carries TRBV5-4 and TRBJ2-7; maybe TRBD1 (6 bases). V dropped 2 bases and J dropped 8 bases, with 14 bases sitting between them. Germline assignment: CDR1 SGHNT and CDR2 YYREEE (reference sequence). This CDR3 is 13 amino acids long. CDR3 sequence reads: CASSLPQGFQQYF. The CDR3 region has the DNA TGTGCCAGCAGCTTACCACAGGGTTTTCAGCAGTACTTC. Drawing the rest from reference TRBV5-4 and TRBJ2-7, the complete variable domain is ETGVTQSPTHLIKTRGQQVTLRCSSQSGHNTVSWYQQALGQGPQFIFQYYREEENGRGNFPPRFSGLQFPNYSSELNVNALELDDSALYLCASSLPQGFQQYFGPGTRLTVT.

The chain is built from TRBV19 and TRBJ2-2; the match to TRBD1 covers 8 bases. The J segment lost 4 bases and the V segment lost 6 bases, leaving 10 bases of the junction unmatched. Looked up from germline, CDR1 is LNHDA and CDR2 is SQIVND (reference sequence). The CDR3 consists of 16 residues. CDR3 bases: TGTGCCAGTAGCCCCGTATGGGGACAGGTCACCGGGGAGCTGTTTTTT. This gives the protein CASSPVWGQVTGELFF.

V and J are TRBV28 and TRBJ1-4, with D possibly being TRBD1 (6 bases). Trimming cost V 3 bases and J 3 bases, with 17 bases left between them. Germline CDR1 is MDHEN and CDR2 is SYDVKM. CDR3 length: 17 amino acids. The CDR3 is CASSFLSGWGPNEKLFF. CDR3 in DNA: TGTGCCAGCAGTTTTTTATCGGGTTGGGGGCCTAATGAAAAACTGTTTTTT.

This clone occurred once. The chain links TRBV28 to TRBJ2-3; 13 bases agree with TRBD2. CDR3 length: 15 residues. In germline, CDR1 is MDHEN, CDR2 SYDVKM. The trim removed 6 bases at V and 5 bases at J, leaving 5 bases unmatched. The CDR3 reads CASSRLAGGLDTQYF. For the CDR3, the DNA is TGTGCCAGCAGCCGACTAGCGGGAGGTCTAGATACGCAGTATTTT. The full variable domain, in which reference TRBV28 and TRBJ2-3 provide the parts outside the CDR3, is DVKVTQSSRYLVKRTGEKVFLECVQDMDHENMFWYRQDPGLGLRLIYFSYDVKMKEKGDIPEGYSVSREKKERFSLILESASTNQTSMYLCASSRLAGGLDTQYFGPGTRLTVL.

The table lists this clone with a few counts. V is TRBV5-8 and J is TRBJ2-1, with D possibly TRBD2 on 7 matching bases. The germline V gene encodes CDR1 SGHTS and CDR2 YDEGEE. CDR3 length equals 15 residues. The V and J ends lost 0 bases and 6 bases respectively, with 13 bases between them. This CDR3 reads CASSLGGGPFNEQFF. In DNA form, the CDR3 reads TGTGCCAGCAGCTTGGGGGGGGGCCCGTTCAATGAGCAGTTCTTC.

This rearrangement joins TRBV5-1 to TRBJ2-7; TRBD2 agrees at 8 bases. V shed 0 bases, J shed 3 bases, and the junction held 2 bases outside the gene matches. Germline V gene sequence: CDR1 SGHRS, CDR2 YFSETQ. This CDR3 has 14 amino acids. CDR3 residues: CASSLGLAFYEQYF. The CDR3 nucleotides read TGCGCCAGCAGCTTGGGACTAGCGTTCTACGAGCAGTACTTC.

The gene calls are TRBV9 and TRBJ2-5, with TRBD2 matching over 12 bases. The trim removed 0 bases at V and 7 bases at J, leaving 4 bases unmatched. The CDR3 has 15 residues. The germline gives CDR1 SGDLS, CDR2 YYNGEE. The CDR3 reads CASSVGTSGMATQYF. The CDR3 nucleotides read TGTGCCAGCAGCGTAGGGACTAGCGGGATGGCGACCCAGTACTTC.

V usage is TRBV6-1 and J usage is TRBJ2-3; unclear D gene. The length of the CDR3 is 12 residues. Deletions cut 4 bases from V and 6 bases from J, with 8 bases between. In germline, CDR1 is MNHNS, CDR2 SASEGT. The CDR3 nucleotides read TGTGCCAGCAGTGTCCAGGCGGATACGCAGTATTTT. Translated, it gives CASSVQADTQYF.

The V and J genes are TRBV18 and TRBJ1-5; D is uncertain. Germline CDR1 and CDR2: KGHSH and LQKENI. V gave up 3 bases and J gave up 1 base, with 7 bases separating them. The CDR3 contains 14 residues. The CDR3, as DNA: TGTGCCAGCTCACCTTTTCAGAGCAATCAGCCCCAGCATTTT. Its translation is CASSPFQSNQPQHF.

This chain joins TRBV7-9 and TRBJ2-7, with 8 bases aligning to TRBD2. V lost 4 bases and J lost 4; bases outside the gene matches: 9. This CDR3 region has 15 residues. Germline loops: CDR1 SEHNR, CDR2 FQNEAQ (reference sequence). CDR3 in amino acids: CASSSPGTSLYEQYF. The CDR3, as DNA: TGTGCCAGCAGCTCGCCCGGGACTAGTCTTTACGAGCAGTACTTC.

The rearrangement links TRBV11-2 to TRBJ2-4; TRBD2 might be the D (6 bases). Trimming took off 1 base at V and 6 bases at J, with 19 bases between the two ends. The germline V gene has CDR1 SGHAT and CDR2 FQNNGV. The CDR3 has 17 amino acids. CDR3 coding DNA: TGTGCCAGCAGCTTAGGAGGGGCGGGACTTTTAGGAAACATTCAGTACTTC. Translated, it gives CASSLGGAGLLGNIQYF.

V gene TRBV13 combines with J gene TRBJ2-1; D is possibly TRBD1 (5 bases). Trimming pared 1 base from V and 4 bases from J, leaving 11 bases between. The V gene's germline CDR1 is PRHDT and CDR2 FYEKMQ (reference sequence). CDR3 length: 15 residues. CDR3: CASSLDRQNYNEQFF. CDR3 bases: TGTGCCAGCAGCTTAGACCGACAGAATTACAATGAGCAGTTCTTC.

This clone came up a few times. The V call is TRBV18, the J call TRBJ2-1; D possibly corresponds to TRBD1 (5 bases). The V and J ends lost 3 bases and 7 bases respectively, with 10 bases between them. CDR1 is KGHSH and CDR2 is LQKENI in the germline V gene. The CDR3 is 13 residues long. DNA of the CDR3: TGTGCCAGCTCACCGAGTAGACAGAATGAGCAGTTCTTC. Protein product: CASSPSRQNEQFF.